The 22 T cell receptor beta chains presented below share a single source sample, sequenced in a study of cytomegalovirus exposure and HLA in healthy donors. Amplification used 60 Vbeta primers and 13 Jbeta primers. Sequencing was performed with immunoSEQ multiplex PCR; in TCRdb, only in-frame clones are kept and a portion is missing. The table has some 240,000 clones, around 73% seen once. Material: PBMCs. These receptors came from a male donor in good health and CMV-seronegative.

The chain uses TRBV6-1 and TRBJ1-2; 9 nucleotides line up with TRBD1. Germline CDR1 MNHNS, CDR2 SASEGT. The CDR3 is made up of 15 amino acids. With 7 bases clipped from V and 9 bases from J, the junction kept 15 bases outside the gene matches. The CDR3 protein is CASTRAPGTGTSYTF. In nucleotides, the CDR3 is TGTGCCAGCACCCGAGCGCCCGGGACAGGGACCAGCTACACCTTC.

The rearrangement uses TRBV6-5 and TRBJ2-3; 9 bases agree with TRBD1. The ends lost 0 bases at V and 3 bases at J; junction bases unmatched: 4. This CDR3 region has 16 residues. Germline CDR1 reads MNHEY; CDR2 reads SVGAGI. Here the CDR3 reads CASSYSGTGLTDTQYF. Here the CDR3 DNA reads TGTGCCAGCAGTTACTCCGGGACAGGGTTGACAGATACGCAGTATTTT.

V and J are TRBV6-5 and TRBJ1-4; 7 bases are shared with TRBD1. The J segment lost 8 bases and the V segment lost 0 bases, leaving 6 bases of the junction unmatched. The CDR3 sequence is 15 residues long. Per the germline V gene, CDR1 is MNHEY and CDR2 is SVGAGI. CDR3 bases: TGTGCCAGCAGTTACTCGGGGACAGAAGGCGAAAAACTGTTTTTT. Encoded protein: CASSYSGTEGEKLFF.

The V and J genes are TRBV19 and TRBJ2-2, with 8 positions matching TRBD1. The trim removed 3 bases at V and 5 bases at J, leaving 5 bases unmatched. This CDR3 contains 15 residues. Germline V gives CDR1 LNHDA, CDR2 SQIVND (reference sequence). CDR3 region: CASSIGQGGTGELFF. CDR3 DNA: TGTGCCAGTAGTATTGGACAGGGAGGAACCGGGGAGCTGTTTTTT.

V gene TRBV6-5 combines with J gene TRBJ1-5; D is possibly TRBD1 (5 bases). The CDR3 consists of 15 residues. CDR1 and CDR2 (germline): MNHEY, SVGAGI. The V end lost 0 bases, the J end lost 9 bases, and 15 bases lay between the germline ends. As DNA, the CDR3 is TGTGCCAGCAGTTACTCGCGGGGTTGGGGGGGGCCCCAGCATTTT. This codes for CASSYSRGWGGPQHF.

This rearrangement joins TRBV19 to TRBJ1-1, with 10 bases aligning to TRBD1. The germline V gene has CDR1 LNHDA and CDR2 SQIVND (reference sequence). This CDR3 contains 14 residues. Trimming removed 5 bases from V and 4 bases from J; junction bases left unmatched: 4. The CDR3 reads CASSPRDRGTEAFF. The CDR3 DNA is TGTGCCAGTAGTCCCCGGGACAGGGGCACTGAAGCTTTCTTT.

The chain uses TRBV11-2 and TRBJ1-1, with 7 bases that match TRBD1. The CDR3 extends over 16 amino acids. V gave up 4 bases and J gave up 1 base; unmatched junction bases: 9. Germline loops: CDR1 SGHAT, CDR2 FQNNGV. The CDR3 spells CASSSVYQGGNTEAFF. The CDR3 nucleotides are TGTGCCAGCAGCTCCGTATATCAGGGGGGGAACACTGAAGCTTTCTTT.

The chain links TRBV6-1 to TRBJ1-4; no definite D call. The V and J ends lost 3 bases and 6 bases respectively, with 8 bases between them. Germline V lookup: CDR1 MNHNS, CDR2 SASEGT. The CDR3 contains 13 residues. Here the CDR3 reads CASSETLDEKLFF. In DNA, the CDR3 is TGTGCCAGCAGTGAGACGCTAGATGAAAAACTGTTTTTT.

This clone was seen more than once but under ten times. V and J are TRBV28 and TRBJ1-4, with D perhaps matching TRBD1 (5 bases). The CDR3 has 14 amino acids. V was clipped by 2 bases and J by 7 bases, with 11 bases between them. Germline lookup yields CDR1 MDHEN and CDR2 SYDVKM. CDR3 in DNA: TGTGCCAGCAGTTTAGGAGGGGTGGGTGAAAAACTGTTTTTT. It yields the protein CASSLGGVGEKLFF.

The chain recombines TRBV5-1 with TRBJ2-1, with 10 bases matching TRBD1. CDR1 is SGHRS, CDR2 YFSETQ, per germline. V lost 7 bases to trimming and J lost 8 bases; unmatched junction nucleotides: 12. This CDR3 contains 15 residues. CDR3 residues: CASCPETGGLYEQFF. Here the CDR3 DNA reads TGCGCCAGCTGCCCGGAGACAGGGGGCTTATATGAGCAGTTCTTC.

The V and J genes are TRBV19 and TRBJ2-7, with D tentatively TRBD1 (5 bases). The germline V and J ends were trimmed by 5 bases and 5 bases, with 16 bases remaining between them. This CDR3 contains 14 residues. Germline loops: CDR1 LNHDA, CDR2 SQIVND (reference sequence). CDR3 loop: CASSQSTGWDEQYF. CDR3 bases: TGTGCCAGTAGTCAATCTACAGGCTGGGACGAGCAGTACTTC.

This chain connects TRBV6-5 to TRBJ2-7; 9 positions match TRBD2. CDR1 MNHEY and CDR2 SVGAGI come from the germline V gene. This CDR3 has 15 amino acids. V lost 6 bases to trimming and J lost 1 base; unmatched junction nucleotides: 7. The CDR3 loop is CASRSTSGRSYEQYF. CDR3 sequence (DNA): TGTGCCAGCAGGTCTACTAGCGGGCGATCCTACGAGCAGTACTTC.

CDR3 nucleotides: TGTGCCAGCAGCTGGAGGGGCGAGAATGAAAAACTGTTTTTT. This translates into CASSWRGENEKLFF. This chain connects TRBV7-3 to TRBJ1-4; a possible D gene is TRBD1 (5 bases). V lost 4 bases to trimming and J lost 5 bases, with 11 bases between them. From germline, CDR1 is SGHTA and CDR2 FQGTGA. This CDR3 spans 14 amino acids. Looking up the rest from reference TRBV7-3 and TRBJ1-4 gives the full variable domain: GAGVSQTPSNKVTEKGKYVELRCDPISGHTALYWYRQSLGQGPEFLIYFQGTGAADDSGLPNDRFFAVRPEGSVSTLKIQRTERGDSAVYLCASSWRGENEKLFFGSGTQLSVL.

This chain joins TRBV28 and TRBJ1-1, with a tentative D call TRBD1 (6 bases). Germline assignment: CDR1 MDHEN and CDR2 SYDVKM. The length of the CDR3 is 15 residues. Trimming stripped 5 bases from V and 5 bases from J, with 18 bases between. CDR3 sequence: CASSGGPGGGTEAFF. The CDR3 DNA reads TGTGCCAGCAGTGGGGGGCCGGGGGGAGGGACTGAAGCTTTCTTT.

V and J are TRBV10-1 and TRBJ2-1; 11 bases line up with TRBD2. CDR3 size: 15 residues. Germline V gives CDR1 WNHNN, CDR2 SYGVQD (reference sequence). With V trimmed by 5 bases and J by 5 bases, 5 bases remained unmatched. The CDR3 sequence: CASSSGTSGNNEQFF. In DNA form, the CDR3 reads TGCGCCAGCAGTTCAGGGACTAGCGGAAACAATGAGCAGTTCTTC.

The chain is built from TRBV2 and TRBJ1-2, with a possible D match to TRBD1 (5 bases). This CDR3 contains 14 residues. The ends were cut back, 3 bases at V and 8 bases at J, with 16 bases in the middle. Looked up from germline, CDR1 is SNHLY and CDR2 is FYNNEI. The CDR3 sequence is CASSEQGSFGGYTF. In nucleotides, the CDR3 is TGTGCCAGCAGTGAGCAGGGAAGTTTTGGAGGCTACACCTTC.

The chain employs TRBV7-9 and TRBJ2-7, with D unclear. V lost 5 bases and J lost 5, with 7 bases in between. The CDR3 contains 11 residues. The germline V gene has CDR1 SEHNR and CDR2 FQNEAQ (reference sequence). The CDR3 DNA follows: TGTGCCAGCAGCCATACTAACGAGCAGTACTTC. Its translation is CASSHTNEQYF. The full variable domain, with the rest looked up from reference TRBV7-9 and TRBJ2-7, is DTGVSQNPRHKITKRGQNVTFRCDPISEHNRLYWYRQTLGQGPEFLTYFQNEAQLEKSRLLSDRFSAERPKGSFSTLEIQRTEQGDSAMYLCASSHTNEQYFGPGTRLTVT.

This clone was observed a handful of times. The chain carries TRBV7-2 and TRBJ2-7; D may be TRBD2 (5 bases). Trimming took 4 bases from V and 0 from J, leaving 22 bases between them. The CDR3 consists of 18 residues. Germline loops: CDR1 SGHTA, CDR2 FQGNSA. DNA of the CDR3: TGTGCCAGCAGCTCCCAGCAAGGCGGAGGCTGGAGCTCCTACGAGCAGTACTTC. Protein: CASSSQQGGGWSSYEQYF.

Comment on this clone: The identical CDR3 is also encoded by other nucleotide sequences in the sample. CDR3 loop: CASSVDPGSYEQYF. As DNA, the CDR3 is TGTGCCAGCAGCGTAGATCCGGGCTCCTACGAGCAGTACTTC. The J gene is TRBJ2-7, the V gene TRBV9; D ambiguous. The V and J ends lost 0 bases and 0 bases respectively, with 7 bases between them. Germline CDR1 reads SGDLS; CDR2 reads YYNGEE. The CDR3 consists of 14 residues.

In the case of this clone: Distinct nucleotide sequences in the sample also encode this CDR3. This chain uses TRBV10-3 with TRBJ1-2; the match to TRBD1 covers 9 bases. The CDR3 sequence is 14 residues long. Trimming at V came to 5 bases and at J to 6 bases, leaving 7 bases not matched to a gene. CDR1 ENHRY and CDR2 SYGVKD come from the germline V gene. CDR3 DNA: TGTGCCATCAGTCGGGACAGGGCAGGTCATGGCTACACCTTC. Translation gives CAISRDRAGHGYTF.

The chain is built from TRBV19 and TRBJ2-7, with 13 bases fitting TRBD2. CDR1 is LNHDA, CDR2 SQIVND, per germline (reference sequence). The CDR3 runs to 16 residues. The trim removed 0 bases at V and 5 bases at J, leaving 4 bases unmatched. The CDR3 protein is CASSIESGLAGDEQYF. The DNA of the CDR3 is TGTGCCAGTAGTATAGAATCAGGACTAGCGGGAGACGAGCAGTACTTC.

In its sample, this clone was seen once. This chain joins TRBV16 and TRBJ1-1, with D tentatively TRBD1 (6 bases). The CDR3 runs to 15 residues. Germline assignment: CDR1 KGHSY and CDR2 FQNENV. Trimming left V 2 bases short and J 1 base short, with 11 bases between. For the CDR3, the DNA is TGTGCCAGCAGCCAAATGGACAGCTCGAACACTGAAGCTTTCTTT. Encoded protein: CASSQMDSSNTEAFF.